This T cell receptor beta chain was documented in a study of blood T cells in healthy people across ages. Germline V CDR1 and CDR2: KGHSH, LQKENI. The CDR3 runs 11 residues. V lost 6 bases, J lost 8 bases, and 8 bases lay in between. The second PCR ran about 7 to 12 cycles with a sample-barcoded 5' primer and J-beta primers. TCRdb independently ran MiXCR on the 5' RACE reads; one entry per CDR3 protein. The profile shows around 1.5 million distinct CDR3 sequences, around two fifths of them singletons. The rearrangement uses TRBV18 and TRBJ2-1; D not resolved. The sample was blood. The origin of this receptor is a woman in her late teens or twenties in good health. CDR3 in DNA: TGTGCCAGCTCCCCTACCCATGAGCAGTTCTTC. It codes for CASSPTHEQFF.